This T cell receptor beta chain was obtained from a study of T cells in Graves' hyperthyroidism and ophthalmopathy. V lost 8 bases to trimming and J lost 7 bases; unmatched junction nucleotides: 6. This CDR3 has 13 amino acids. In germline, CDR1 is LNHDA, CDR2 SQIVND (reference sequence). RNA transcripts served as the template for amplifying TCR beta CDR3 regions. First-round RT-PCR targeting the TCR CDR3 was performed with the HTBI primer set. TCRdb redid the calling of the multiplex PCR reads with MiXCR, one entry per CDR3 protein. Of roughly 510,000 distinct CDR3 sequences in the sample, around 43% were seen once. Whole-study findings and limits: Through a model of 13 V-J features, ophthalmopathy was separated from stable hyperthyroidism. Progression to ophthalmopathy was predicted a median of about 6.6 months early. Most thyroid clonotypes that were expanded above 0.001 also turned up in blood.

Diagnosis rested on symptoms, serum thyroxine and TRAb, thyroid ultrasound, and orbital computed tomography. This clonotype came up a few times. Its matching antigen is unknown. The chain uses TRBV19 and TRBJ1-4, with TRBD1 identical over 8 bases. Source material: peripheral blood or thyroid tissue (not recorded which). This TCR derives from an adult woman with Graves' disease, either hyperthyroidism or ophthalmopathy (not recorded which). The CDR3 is CASRTGNGEKLFF. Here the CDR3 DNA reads TGTGCCAGTCGGACAGGGAACGGTGAAAAACTGTTTTTT.